This note documents a single T cell receptor (beta chain) sequence. This clonotype has ten or more counts. Its antigen target is currently unknown. Base qualities are not at hand, and no much larger clone is one base apart. The data derive from a study of human T cells and chemical hapten exposure (dated by TCRdb to the early 2020s). With regard to the full study: For sensitization, 2% DPC in acetone was applied to a roughly 2 cm by roughly 2 cm area of upper inner arm skin. In alopecia patients, the study followed how the peripheral blood TCR repertoire changed in vivo over primary and secondary sensitization to diphenylcyclopropenone (DPC), a hapten. Around 30 alopecia patients provided blood for TCR sequencing at one to four time points (pre-sensitization, 2, 6 and 24 weeks). Patients additionally received weekly therapeutic DPC doses to the scalp throughout the roughly 24-week study period. Blood was sampled from patients pre-sensitization (week 0) and at 2, 6 and about 24 weeks after DPC sensitization. Patch testing on the upper back used Finn chambers containing 0.01% DPC, with scoring done after 6 days according to International Contact Dermatitis Research Group standards. The libraries were sequenced as a pool, and the TCR yield per sample differed mostly because of small variations in library volumes within the pool. The mostly female patient cohort included alopecia areata with under or over 50% scalp involvement, alopecia totalis and alopecia universalis.

As encoded in the germline V gene, CDR1 is MDHEN while CDR2 is SYDVKM. The CDR3 measures 15 amino acids from cysteine to phenylalanine. Here the CDR3 DNA is all that survives: 45 bases in frame from base 1. V is clipped by 7 bases and J by 0 bases, and the sequence between their germline boundaries is 16 bases long. Receptors were amplified or captured by RACE. Instrument on record: NextSeq 500. Library preparation attached unique molecular identifiers to individual cDNA molecules for quantitative, reproducible TCR counting. For every blood RNA sample, sequencing covered both the TCR alpha and TCR beta chains. The authors' analysis ran thus. A median of roughly 98,000 TCRs per sample was observed, with a range of about 20,000 to 690,600. The Decombinator software suite was used to annotate V, J and CDR3 in the TCR reads. For the PS versus PT1 abundance plots, all samples were subsampled to the same number of TCRs (28,000). TCRs were defined as expanded if absent before sensitization and observed at least eight times at the 2-week time point. In-frame beta chains were kept once TCRdb had trimmed the public reads at Q25 with fastp and called clones with MiXCR. Entries that share a CDR3 protein sequence are merged under the most common genes and DNA. These V and J calls derive from TCRdb rather than the authors' analysis. This sample has tens of thousands of distinct CDR3 sequences in its table, and about 11% of those were observed once. The ten largest make up more than 1% of the sample.

In the paper's terms, the time point label means: patch test 3, about 24 weeks after DPC sensitization. In the paper's terms, the treatment or condition label means: therapeutic diphenylcyclopropenone sensitization with weekly scalp DPC. At every patch-test visit, the blood draw took place before the patch test was put on. Eligible patients were aged 18 to 70, diagnosed with alopecia, deemed suitable for DPC therapy, and excluded if pregnant. Total RNA was extracted from unfractionated whole blood that had been collected in Tempus Blood RNA tubes. What the research found in general, with its limitations: A positive correlation was found between the number of PT1 expanded TCRs and patch test score, with significance reached at thresholds 8, 16 and 32 but not 4. After repeated subsampling, changes were observed in the strength of the expansion versus patch-test correlation and in the threshold at which the correlation became significant. Because every patient had alopecia, a presumed autoimmune disease, the patients' immune response might differ from that of healthy individuals. The number of TCRs above 1 in 1000 frequency did not change with DPC sensitization; there was no evidence of global repertoire structure alterations. Significantly more large CDR3 similarity clusters were formed by expanded TCRs than by pre-sensitization or healthy control sets, consistent with antigen-driven responses.

This receptor was obtained from a woman aged 25 to 39 with alopecia areata. Some clones in this sample may be carry-over from other donors' samples. Recombination linked TRBV28 to TRBJ2-7; too little of a D gene remains to name it. The sample in question was whole blood, obtained in connection with sensitization to the hapten diphenylcyclopropenone (DPC). The CDR3 has the sequence CASTTLRDTSYEQYF. In nucleotides, the sequence is TGTGCCAGCACCACTCTTCGAGACACCTCCTACGAGCAGTACTTC.